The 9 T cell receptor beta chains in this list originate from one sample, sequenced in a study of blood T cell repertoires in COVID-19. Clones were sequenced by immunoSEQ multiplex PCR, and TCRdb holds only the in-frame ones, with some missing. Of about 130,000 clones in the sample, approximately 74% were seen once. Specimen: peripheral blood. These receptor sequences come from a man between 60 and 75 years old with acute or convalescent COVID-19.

CDR3 sequence: CASSQGPSRFTEAFF. DNA for the CDR3: TGTGCCAGCAGCCAAGGCCCCTCCAGGTTCACTGAAGCTTTCTTT. V usage is TRBV3-1 (or the pseudogene TRBV3-2) and J usage is TRBJ1-1, with no clear D. V was pared by 1 base and J by 4 bases, with 13 bases between. CDR3 length: 15 amino acids. Per the germline V gene, CDR1 is LGHDT and CDR2 is YNNKEL (reference sequence).

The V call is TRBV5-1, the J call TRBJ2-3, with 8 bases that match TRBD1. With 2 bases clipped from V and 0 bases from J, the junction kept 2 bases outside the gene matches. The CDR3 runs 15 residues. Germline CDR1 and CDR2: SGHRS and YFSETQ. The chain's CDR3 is CASSLTGGSTDTQYF. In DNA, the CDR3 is TGCGCCAGCAGCTTAACAGGGGGGAGCACAGATACGCAGTATTTT. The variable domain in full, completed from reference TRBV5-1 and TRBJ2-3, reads KAGVTQTPRYLIKTRGQQVTLSCSPISGHRSVSWYQQTPGQGLQFLFEYFSETQRNKGNFPGRFSGRQFSNSRSEMNVSTLELGDSALYLCASSLTGGSTDTQYFGPGTRLTVL.

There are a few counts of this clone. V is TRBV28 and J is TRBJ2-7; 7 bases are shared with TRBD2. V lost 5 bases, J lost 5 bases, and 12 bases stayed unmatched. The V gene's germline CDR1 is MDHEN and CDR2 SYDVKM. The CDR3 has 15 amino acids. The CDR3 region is CASSPPRGMVDEQYF. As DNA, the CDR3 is TGTGCCAGCAGTCCCCCGCGGGGGATGGTCGACGAGCAGTACTTC.

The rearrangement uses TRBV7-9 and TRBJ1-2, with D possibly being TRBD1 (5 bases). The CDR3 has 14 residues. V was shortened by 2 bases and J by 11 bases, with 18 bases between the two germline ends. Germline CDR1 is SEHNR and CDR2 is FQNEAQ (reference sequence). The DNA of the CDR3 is TGTGCCAGCAGCTTAAAAGGGGCAAGCATAGGTTACACCTTC. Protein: CASSLKGASIGYTF. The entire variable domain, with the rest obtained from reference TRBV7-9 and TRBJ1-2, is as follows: DTGVSQNPRHKITKRGQNVTFRCDPISEHNRLYWYRQTLGQGPEFLTYFQNEAQLEKSRLLSDRFSAERPKGSFSTLEIQRTEQGDSAMYLCASSLKGASIGYTFGSGTRLTVV.

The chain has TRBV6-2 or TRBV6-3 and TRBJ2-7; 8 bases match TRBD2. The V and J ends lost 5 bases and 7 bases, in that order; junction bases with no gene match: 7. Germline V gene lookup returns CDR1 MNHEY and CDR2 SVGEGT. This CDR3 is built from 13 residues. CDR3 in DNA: TGTGCCAGCAGTATCACTCGGGGGGGAGAGCAGTACTTC. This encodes CASSITRGGEQYF.

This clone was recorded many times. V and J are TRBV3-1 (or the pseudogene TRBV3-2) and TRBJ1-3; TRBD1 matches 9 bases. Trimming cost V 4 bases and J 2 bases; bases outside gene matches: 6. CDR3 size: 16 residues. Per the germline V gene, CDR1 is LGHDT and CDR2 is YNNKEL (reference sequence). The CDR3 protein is CASSRGQGGTGNTIYF. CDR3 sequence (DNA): TGTGCCAGCAGCCGGGGACAGGGAGGGACTGGAAACACCATATATTTT.

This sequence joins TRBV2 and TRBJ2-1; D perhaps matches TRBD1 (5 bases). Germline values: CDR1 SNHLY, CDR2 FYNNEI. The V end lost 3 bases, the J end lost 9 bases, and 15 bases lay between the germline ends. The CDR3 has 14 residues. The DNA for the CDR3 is TGTGCCAGCAGTGAGGGAAGGGGTTTCGCTGAGCAGTTCTTC. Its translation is CASSEGRGFAEQFF.

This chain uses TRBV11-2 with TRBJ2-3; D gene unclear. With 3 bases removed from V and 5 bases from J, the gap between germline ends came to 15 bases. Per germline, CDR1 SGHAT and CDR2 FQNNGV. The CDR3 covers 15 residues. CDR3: CASSFLFGVRDTQYF. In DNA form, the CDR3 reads TGTGCCAGCAGCTTTCTTTTCGGAGTTCGAGATACGCAGTATTTT. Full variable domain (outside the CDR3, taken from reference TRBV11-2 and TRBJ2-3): EAGVAQSPRYKIIEKRQSVAFWCNPISGHATLYWYQQILGQGPKLLIQFQNNGVVDDSQLPKDRFSAERLKGVDSTLKIQPAKLEDSAVYLCASSFLFGVRDTQYFGPGTRLTVL.

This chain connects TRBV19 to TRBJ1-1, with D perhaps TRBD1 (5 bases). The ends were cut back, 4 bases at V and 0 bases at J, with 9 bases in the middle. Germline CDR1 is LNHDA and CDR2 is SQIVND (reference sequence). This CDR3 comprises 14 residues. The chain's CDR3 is CASSRGHLNTEAFF. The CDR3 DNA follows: TGTGCCAGTAGTAGAGGACACCTGAACACTGAAGCTTTCTTT.